This T cell receptor (beta chain) derives from a study of Graves' ophthalmopathy and Graves' hyperthyroidism. This clonotype was seen many times. What it binds is unknown. RNA transcripts served as template for amplifying TCR beta CDR3 sequences. HTBI primers were used in a first-round RT-PCR, which preceded a second-round multiplex PCR. Each CDR3 protein is one row after TCRdb ran MiXCR on the multiplex PCR reads. The repertoire includes 1 million to 1.3 million distinct CDR3 sequences, 35% to 45% of them detected once, and over 8.5% sits in the top ten. Trimming cost V 6 bases and J 1 base; bases outside gene matches: 8. CDR3 length equals 14 residues. Germline V gene sequence: CDR1 DFQATT, CDR2 SNEGSKA (reference sequence). Broader study findings: Classification of ophthalmopathy versus stable hyperthyroidism by a 13-signature model yielded around 88% sensitivity and just under 84% specificity. Most expanded clonotypes in thyroid above 0.001 frequency also showed up in blood.

Clinicians diagnosed using symptoms, serum thyroxine, TRAb, thyroid ultrasound and orbital computed tomography. The J gene is TRBJ1-1, the V gene TRBV20-1; 7 bases match TRBD1. The clonotype originates from an adult man with Graves' hyperthyroidism. The sample was peripheral blood or thyroid tissue (not recorded which). In nucleotides, the CDR3 is TGCAGTGCCCGGGACAGTCCTACGAACACTGAAGCTTTCTTT. Amino acid sequence: CSARDSPTNTEAFF.